The T cell receptor (beta chain) described here comes from a study of Graves' ophthalmopathy and Graves' hyperthyroidism. On this clonotype itself: Its specificity is unknown.

TCR beta CDR3 regions were amplified from RNA transcripts. HTBI-primed first-round RT-PCR preceded second-round multiplex PCR. TCRdb ran MiXCR on the multiplex PCR reads and lists one entry per CDR3 protein. The sample consists of roughly 600,000 distinct CDR3 sequences, 35% to 40% of them appearing once. Patients newly diagnosed with hyperthyroidism, under 2 months' duration, were aged 18 to 65, the study reports. Reliance was placed on clinical symptoms, serum thyroxine, TRAb, thyroid ultrasound and orbital computed tomography for diagnosis. Study observations and caveats: The model flagged ophthalmopathy progression at roughly 64% sensitivity and 72% to 75% specificity. The blood repertoire also included most expanded thyroid clonotypes above 0.001 frequency.

Input material: peripheral blood or thyroid tissue (not recorded which). The TCR was taken from an adult man with Graves' hyperthyroidism.

The CDR3 sequence: CSRGRGQPQHF. CDR3 DNA sequence: TGCAGTCGGGGACGGGGGCAGCCCCAGCATTTT. The chain employs TRBV29-1 and TRBJ1-5, with TRBD1 as a possible D gene (5 bases). The CDR3 runs 11 residues. Per the germline V gene, CDR1 is SQVTM and CDR2 is ANQGSEA.